The 27 T cell receptor beta chains in this list originate from one sample, sequenced in a study of cytomegalovirus exposure and HLA in healthy donors. The PCR was carried out with 60 Vbeta primers and 13 Jbeta primers. The method was immunoSEQ multiplex PCR; TCRdb's version includes in-frame clones alone and lacks a portion of them. This table holds more than 140,000 clones. Sample: PBMCs. All receptors come from a woman aged 18-29 years in good health and CMV-seronegative.

This chain uses TRBV11-3 with TRBJ1-4; 8 bases are a match to TRBD1. CDR1 is SGHNT, CDR2 YENEEA, per germline. This CDR3 has 15 residues. V was clipped by 0 bases and J by 7 bases; unmatched bases: 4. In DNA, the CDR3 is TGTGCCAGCAGCTTAGATCAGGGGGCCGGTGAAAAACTGTTTTTT. Translating gives CASSLDQGAGEKLFF.

The chain recombines TRBV7-3 with TRBJ2-5, with D possibly matching TRBD2 (6 bases). The V end lost 3 bases, the J end lost 5 bases, and 10 bases lay between the germline ends. The CDR3 runs 13 residues. In germline, CDR1 is SGHTA, CDR2 FQGTGA. Here the CDR3 DNA reads TGTGCCAGCAGCTTTGGAGGGGAGGAGACCCAGTACTTC. Protein product: CASSFGGEETQYF.

The chain has TRBV2 and TRBJ2-4, with 8 bases fitting TRBD1. CDR1 is SNHLY and CDR2 is FYNNEI in the germline V gene. This CDR3 has 14 residues. V lost 8 bases and J lost 14; bases outside the gene matches: 17. CDR3 sequence reads: CASSLRPGGNWEYF. The CDR3 coding sequence is TGTGCCAGCTCCCTAAGGCCAGGGGGCAACTGGGAGTACTTC.

The rearrangement joins TRBV29-1 to TRBJ2-1; TRBD2 agrees at 14 bases. The ends lost 4 bases at V and 11 bases at J; junction bases unmatched: 10. This CDR3 spans 15 amino acids. Germline assignment: CDR1 SQVTM and CDR2 ANQGSEA. As DNA, the CDR3 is TGCAGCGTTGCAGCACAGGGACTAGCGGGAGTACAGCAGTTCTTC. This translates into CSVAAQGLAGVQQFF.

The V and J genes are TRBV19 and TRBJ1-6, with 9 nucleotides matching TRBD1. Germline assignment: CDR1 LNHDA and CDR2 SQIVND (reference sequence). The V and J ends lost 5 bases and 2 bases, in that order; junction bases with no gene match: 10. The CDR3 contains 18 residues. The CDR3 sequence is CASSPRQGVGAYNSPLHF. For the CDR3, the DNA is TGTGCCAGTAGTCCGAGACAGGGGGTCGGGGCCTATAATTCACCCCTCCACTTT.

This chain connects TRBV5-6 to TRBJ2-3; D may be TRBD2 (6 bases). V gave up 6 bases and J gave up 1 base, with 24 bases separating them. CDR1 is SGHDT, CDR2 YYEEEE, per germline. There are 18 residues in the CDR3. The CDR3 sequence is CASTPSPGLRRGTDTQYF. CDR3 sequence (DNA): TGTGCCAGCACCCCTTCCCCGGGACTCCGACGGGGCACAGATACGCAGTATTTT.

V gene TRBV30 combines with J gene TRBJ2-3, with a possible D match to TRBD2 (6 bases). Germline V lookup: CDR1 GTSNPN, CDR2 SVGIG (reference sequence). The CDR3 totals 12 residues. Trimming cost V 7 bases and J 5 bases, with 13 bases left between them. The CDR3 DNA is TGTGCCTTCGGGACTGGTCAAGATACGCAGTATTTT. Translation: CAFGTGQDTQYF.

The rearrangement links TRBV11-3 to TRBJ2-3, with 10 bases matching TRBD1. Germline CDR1 SGHNT, CDR2 YENEEA. The CDR3 spans 14 residues. J was trimmed by 7 bases and V by 2 bases; bases with no gene match: 3. For the CDR3, the DNA is TGTGCCAGCAGCTTAACGACAGGGGGCAATACGCAGTATTTT. Encoded protein: CASSLTTGGNTQYF.

The chain employs TRBV5-4 and TRBJ2-3; 8 nucleotides align to TRBD2. CDR1 is SGHNT and CDR2 is YYREEE in the germline V gene (reference sequence). This CDR3 is 15 amino acids long. V lost 0 bases, J lost 4 bases, and 4 bases stayed unmatched. CDR3 in DNA: TGTGCCAGCAGCTTGGGGTTACTAGCGGCAGATACGCAGTATTTT. Its translation is CASSLGLLAADTQYF.

The chain joins TRBV7-9 to TRBJ2-2; D might be TRBD2 (6 bases). Trimming took 1 base from V and 3 from J, leaving 12 bases between them. This CDR3 has 16 residues. Germline lookup yields CDR1 SEHNR and CDR2 FQNEAQ (reference sequence). CDR3 loop: CASSLGTSSHTGELFF. DNA of the CDR3: TGTGCCAGCAGCTTAGGCACTAGCTCCCACACCGGGGAGCTGTTTTTT.

The chain recombines TRBV7-9 with TRBJ2-5, with 8 bases that match TRBD2. Near its end, the DNA agrees better with TRBJ2-7, so the J call may be wrong. CDR1 is SEHNR, CDR2 FQNEAQ, per germline (reference sequence). CDR3 length equals 16 residues. The DNA of the CDR3 is TGTGCCAGCAGCTCCGGGACGGGAGGGCGCTTCTACGAGCAGTACTTC. Translation gives CASSSGTGGRFYEQYF.

The CDR3 loop is CASSFTGTYEQYV. CDR3 nucleotide sequence: TGTGCCAGCAGCTTTACAGGTACCTACGAGCAGTACGTC. The chain uses TRBV11-2 and TRBJ2-7; weak D call: TRBD1 (5 bases). The CDR3 runs to 13 residues. CDR1 and CDR2 from the germline V gene are SGHAT and FQNNGV. The V end lost 3 bases, the J end lost 2 bases, and 8 bases lay between the germline ends.

Here the CDR3 DNA reads TGCGCCAGCAGCTTGGTGACAGGGGGTAGGACTAGCGGCACCTACGAGCAGTACTTC. This codes for CASSLVTGGRTSGTYEQYF. V gene TRBV5-1 combines with J gene TRBJ2-7; the D gene is possibly TRBD2 (10 bases). Germline V gene sequence: CDR1 SGHRS, CDR2 YFSETQ. V gave up 0 bases and J gave up 2 bases, with 24 bases separating them. This CDR3 comprises 19 residues.

The chain recombines TRBV5-6 with TRBJ2-1; tentative D call: TRBD2 (5 bases). From germline, CDR1 is SGHDT and CDR2 YYEEEE. CDR3 length: 13 amino acids. Trimming cost V 0 bases and J 6 bases, with 7 bases left between them. The CDR3: CASSLVTSNEQFF. The CDR3 DNA reads as TGTGCCAGCAGCTTGGTAACTAGCAATGAGCAGTTCTTC. Full variable domain (remainder filled in from reference TRBV5-6 and TRBJ2-1): DAGVTQSPTHLIKTRGQQVTLRCSPKSGHDTVSWYQQALGQGPQFIFQYYEEEERQRGNFPDRFSGHQFPNYSSELNVNALLLGDSALYLCASSLVTSNEQFFGPGTRLTVL.

The V call is TRBV6-1, the J call TRBJ1-5; 7 nucleotides line up with TRBD1. The V segment lost 5 bases and the J segment 5 bases; nucleotides outside the gene matches: 6. Looked up from germline, CDR1 is MNHNS and CDR2 is SASEGT. This CDR3 has 14 amino acids. The CDR3: CASSSRQGYQPQHF. The CDR3 bases are TGTGCCAGCAGTTCCAGACAGGGCTATCAGCCCCAGCATTTT.

This rearrangement joins TRBV4-2 to TRBJ2-2, with a tentative D call TRBD2 (6 bases). Germline CDR1 reads LGHNA; CDR2 reads YNFKEQ. This CDR3 is built from 13 residues. Between the trimmed V and J ends, which lost 5 bases and 4 bases, there was a span of 8 bases. The CDR3 nucleotides read TGTGCCAGCAGCTTGACTAGCACCGGGGAGCTGTTTTTT. As protein: CASSLTSTGELFF.

The rearrangement joins TRBV10-3 to TRBJ2-7, with D unclear. CDR3 length: 14 residues. Germline values: CDR1 ENHRY, CDR2 SYGVKD. Trimming left V 4 bases short and J 0 bases short, with 10 bases between. The DNA for the CDR3 is TGTGCCATCAGTGTCACCCAGGACTCCTACGAGCAGTACTTC. The encoded protein is CAISVTQDSYEQYF.

This clone ranks as medium-sized in terms of frequency. The chain links TRBV25-1 to TRBJ2-7, with TRBD1 matching 8 bases. This CDR3 comprises 16 residues. Germline CDR1 is MGHDK and CDR2 is SYGVNS. J gave up 4 bases and V 6 bases, and 14 bases lay outside the gene matches. In DNA form, the CDR3 reads TGTGCCAGCAGCTTCCGACACGACAGGGGATATTACGAGCAGTACTTC. It specifies CASSFRHDRGYYEQYF.

V and J are TRBV4-2 and TRBJ1-6; 8 nucleotides match TRBD1. The CDR3 is 14 amino acids. The germline V gene encodes CDR1 LGHNA and CDR2 YNFKEQ. J lost 14 bases, V lost 4 bases, and 10 bases had no gene match. The CDR3 nucleotides are TGTGCCAGCAGCCCGGACAGGGCGGTTAAGGCCCTCCACTTT. The encoded protein is CASSPDRAVKALHF.

DNA for the CDR3: TGTGCCAGCAGCCCGTCCAGGGGCCTCCGTGGGGCCAACGTCCTGACTTTC. It specifies CASSPSRGLRGANVLTF. The chain has TRBV11-3 and TRBJ2-6; the D gene is possibly TRBD1 (6 bases). CDR3 length: 17 amino acids. V lost 5 bases, J lost 3 bases, and 17 bases lay in between. Germline values: CDR1 SGHNT, CDR2 YENEEA.

The chain uses TRBV9 and TRBJ2-2, with TRBD1 matching 7 bases. The CDR3 totals 16 residues. CDR1 is SGDLS and CDR2 is YYNGEE in the germline V gene. V was clipped by 4 bases and J by 0 bases; unmatched bases: 6. CDR3 nucleotides: TGTGCCAGCAGCCCCACAGGGGCTTCGAACACCGGGGAGCTGTTTTTT. This codes for CASSPTGASNTGELFF.

The gene calls are TRBV5-8 and TRBJ2-5; possible D gene TRBD1, 6 bases. V lost 1 base to trimming and J lost 1 base, with 8 bases between them. This CDR3 has 14 amino acids. Germline V CDR1 and CDR2: SGHTS, YDEGEE. CDR3 sequence: CASSLWDTQETQYF. CDR3 sequence (DNA): TGTGCCAGCAGCTTGTGGGACACCCAAGAGACCCAGTACTTC.

This rearrangement joins TRBV2 to TRBJ1-1; D possibly corresponds to TRBD1 (6 bases). Trimming took 4 bases from V and 5 from J, leaving 14 bases between them. The CDR3 contains 14 residues. Germline V lookup: CDR1 SNHLY, CDR2 FYNNEI. CDR3 DNA sequence: TGTGCCAGCAGTGTGGGGGGGCAGAGGACTGAAGCTTTCTTT. It yields the protein CASSVGGQRTEAFF.

The chain recombines TRBV18 with TRBJ1-2, with 8 nucleotides matching TRBD1. With V trimmed by 3 bases and J by 3 bases, 6 bases remained unmatched. This CDR3 has 15 residues. CDR1 KGHSH and CDR2 LQKENI come from the germline V gene. The CDR3 protein is CASSPTGQADYGYTF. Written as DNA, the CDR3 is TGTGCCAGCTCACCGACGGGACAGGCTGACTATGGCTACACCTTC.

The rearrangement joins TRBV6-5 to TRBJ2-2; tentatively, D is TRBD1 (5 bases). V was shortened by 4 bases and J by 5 bases, with 14 bases between the two germline ends. CDR3 length: 15 residues. The germline V gene has CDR1 MNHEY and CDR2 SVGAGI. This CDR3 is CASSFRQRKTGELFF. The CDR3 DNA follows: TGTGCCAGCAGTTTTAGACAGAGAAAAACCGGGGAGCTGTTTTTT.

The V call is TRBV30, the J call TRBJ1-4; D possibly corresponds to TRBD1 (5 bases). With 2 bases removed from V and 3 bases from J, the gap between germline ends came to 10 bases. From germline, CDR1 is GTSNPN and CDR2 SVGIG (reference sequence). The CDR3 spans 14 residues. This CDR3 is CAWSRGLPNEKLFF. CDR3 nucleotides: TGTGCCTGGAGTAGGGGACTGCCTAATGAAAAACTGTTTTTT.

This sequence joins TRBV6-1 and TRBJ2-3; a weak D match, TRBD2 (6 bases). This CDR3 is 15 amino acids long. Germline values: CDR1 MNHNS, CDR2 SASEGT. Trimming pared 6 bases from V and 0 bases from J, leaving 13 bases between. CDR3 nucleotide sequence: TGTGCCAGCAGCCACGCGGCGGGGAGCACAGATACGCAGTATTTT. Translated: CASSHAAGSTDTQYF.